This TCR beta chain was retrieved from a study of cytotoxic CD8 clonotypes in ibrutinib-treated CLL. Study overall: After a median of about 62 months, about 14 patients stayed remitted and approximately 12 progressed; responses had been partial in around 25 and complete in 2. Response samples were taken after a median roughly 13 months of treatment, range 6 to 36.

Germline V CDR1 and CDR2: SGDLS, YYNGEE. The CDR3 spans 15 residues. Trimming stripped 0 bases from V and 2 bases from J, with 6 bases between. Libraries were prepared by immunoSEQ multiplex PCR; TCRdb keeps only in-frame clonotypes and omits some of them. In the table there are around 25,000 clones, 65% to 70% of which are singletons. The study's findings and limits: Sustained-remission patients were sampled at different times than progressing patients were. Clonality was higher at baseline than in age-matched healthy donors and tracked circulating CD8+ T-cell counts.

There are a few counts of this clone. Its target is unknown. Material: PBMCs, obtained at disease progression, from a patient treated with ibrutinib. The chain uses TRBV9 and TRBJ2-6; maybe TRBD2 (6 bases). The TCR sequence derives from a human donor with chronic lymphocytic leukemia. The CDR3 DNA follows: TGTGCCAGCAGCGTAGGGACTACTGGGGCCAACGTCCTGACTTTC. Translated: CASSVGTTGANVLTF. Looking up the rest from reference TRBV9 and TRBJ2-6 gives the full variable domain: DSGVTQTPKHLITATGQRVTLRCSPRSGDLSVYWYQQSLDQGLQFLIQYYNGEERAKGNILERFSAQQFPDLHSELNLSSLELGDSALYFCASSVGTTGANVLTFGAGSRLTVL.